The 17 T cell receptor beta chains listed next were all sequenced from one sample in a study of cytomegalovirus exposure and HLA in healthy donors. It was with 60 Vbeta and 13 Jbeta primers that the PCR ran. Clones were sequenced by immunoSEQ multiplex PCR, and TCRdb holds only the in-frame ones, with some missing. Of roughly 290,000 clones in the sample, 85% to 90% were seen once. Sequenced input: PBMCs. The receptors come from a woman aged 18 to 35 in good health and CMV-seronegative.

J is TRBJ1-5 and V is TRBV5-6; TRBD1 agrees at 8 bases. The germline CDR1 and CDR2 sequences are SGHDT and YYEEEE. V was pared by 3 bases and J by 5 bases, with 7 bases of the junction left unmatched. The CDR3 extends over 15 amino acids. The CDR3 reads CASSYRGRWDQPQHF. DNA for the CDR3: TGTGCCAGCAGCTACAGGGGGAGATGGGATCAGCCCCAGCATTTT.

This clone showed up just a few times. The sample has other DNA sequences that encode this CDR3 too. V usage is TRBV4-1 and J usage is TRBJ1-1, with a tentative D call TRBD1 (5 bases). The ends were cut back, 1 base at V and 1 base at J, with 10 bases in the middle. CDR1 and CDR2 (germline): MGHRA, YSYEKL. The CDR3 spans 15 residues. The CDR3 nucleotides read TGCGCCAGCAGCCAAGTGCGGCAGGGGAACACTGAAGCTTTCTTT. This sequence encodes CASSQVRQGNTEAFF.

This chain joins TRBV9 and TRBJ1-1, with unresolved D. The germline V gene has CDR1 SGDLS and CDR2 YYNGEE. The CDR3 is 13 residues long. Trimming removed 3 bases from V and 8 bases from J, with 14 bases in between. The CDR3, as DNA: TGTGCCAGCAGCGACCCGGGTCCCAAAGAAGCTTTCTTT. This sequence encodes CASSDPGPKEAFF.

The J gene is TRBJ1-1, the V gene TRBV6-5; TRBD1 aligns across 10 bases. Looked up from germline, CDR1 is MNHEY and CDR2 is SVGAGI. This CDR3 has 15 amino acids. J gave up 7 bases and V 0 bases, and 5 bases lay outside the gene matches. As DNA, the CDR3 is TGTGCCAGCAGTTACTCGGGACAGGGGCCCTTTGAAGCTTTCTTT. It translates to CASSYSGQGPFEAFF.

V and J are TRBV7-2 and TRBJ2-7; 8 bases are shared with TRBD1. CDR1 and CDR2 (germline): SGHTA, FQGNSA. The CDR3 is 16 amino acids. V gave up 1 base and J gave up 6 bases; unmatched junction bases: 11. The CDR3 reads CASSLGGQGAGSEQYF. Written as DNA, the CDR3 is TGTGCCAGCAGCTTAGGAGGGCAGGGGGCAGGTAGCGAGCAGTACTTC.

This clone occurred a few times. For the CDR3, the DNA is TGTGCCTGGAGTGTACCAGGGCCAGCCCAGCCCCAGCATTTT. This encodes CAWSVPGPAQPQHF. This sequence joins TRBV30 and TRBJ1-5, with a tentative D call TRBD1 (5 bases). The CDR3 length is 14 residues. The germline V and J ends were trimmed by 0 bases and 7 bases, with 13 bases remaining between them. Germline V gives CDR1 GTSNPN, CDR2 SVGIG (reference sequence).

This sequence joins TRBV15 and TRBJ1-1; 11 bases are a match to TRBD1. The V gene end was trimmed by 4 bases and the J gene end by 4 bases; junction bases not matched to a gene: 14. Germline V gene sequence: CDR1 LNHNV, CDR2 YYDKDF (reference sequence). The CDR3 runs to 18 residues. CDR3 nucleotide sequence: TGTGCCACCAGCACCAGGGGGGACAGGGGGTTATTGGGCACTGAAGCTTTCTTT. Protein: CATSTRGDRGLLGTEAFF.

This chain uses TRBV18 with TRBJ2-3; tentatively, D is TRBD2 (7 bases). Germline V gene data show CDR1 as KGHSH and CDR2 as LQKENI. CDR3 length: 16 residues. Trimming took 3 bases from V and 4 from J, leaving 17 bases between them. Written as DNA, the CDR3 is TGTGCCAGCTCACCGGGCGGGGGCAGGATGGCAGATACGCAGTATTTT. It translates to CASSPGGGRMADTQYF. Complete variable domain (other parts from reference TRBV18 and TRBJ2-3): NAGVMQNPRHLVRRRGQEARLRCSPMKGHSHVYWYRQLPEEGLKFMVYLQKENIIDESGMPKERFSAEFPKEGPSILRIQQVVRGDSAAYFCASSPGGGRMADTQYFGPGTRLTVL.

CDR3 in amino acids: CAFKGENSPLHF. The CDR3 coding sequence is TGTGCCTTCAAAGGGGAAAATTCACCCCTCCACTTT. This chain connects TRBV6-1 to TRBJ1-6; D is possibly TRBD1 (5 bases). V was clipped by 11 bases and J by 7 bases, with 12 bases between them. This CDR3 comprises 12 residues. Germline V CDR1 and CDR2: MNHNS, SASEGT.

This chain links TRBV5-1 with TRBJ1-1; 9 bases are a match to TRBD1. V shed 7 bases and J 2 bases; nucleotides not matched to a gene: 6. The CDR3 covers 14 residues. The germline gives CDR1 SGHRS, CDR2 YFSETQ. The CDR3 sequence is CASGLQGANTEAFF. As DNA, the CDR3 is TGCGCCAGCGGGTTACAGGGGGCCAACACTGAAGCTTTCTTT.

The rearrangement joins TRBV19 to TRBJ1-2; the D gene is possibly TRBD1 (6 bases). There are 14 residues in the CDR3. The V gene's germline CDR1 is LNHDA and CDR2 SQIVND (reference sequence). Between the trimmed V and J ends, which lost 5 bases and 2 bases, there was a span of 12 bases. This CDR3 reads CASSHRVLNYGYTF. The CDR3 DNA sequence: TGTGCCAGTAGTCACAGGGTCTTGAACTATGGCTACACCTTC. The full variable domain, in which reference TRBV19 and TRBJ1-2 provide the parts outside the CDR3, is DGGITQSPKYLFRKEGQNVTLSCEQNLNHDAMYWYRQDPGQGLRLIYYSQIVNDFQKGDIAEGYSVSREKKESFPLTVTSAQKNPTAFYLCASSHRVLNYGYTFGSGTRLTVV.

The J gene is TRBJ1-5, the V gene TRBV27; 7 bases line up with TRBD1. V shed 5 bases and J 3 bases; nucleotides not matched to a gene: 7. Germline V CDR1 and CDR2: MNHEY, SMNVEV (reference sequence). This CDR3 has 15 amino acids. The CDR3 DNA reads TGTGCCAGCAGTAGCCGACAGGGCTTCAATCAGCCCCAGCATTTT. Protein product: CASSSRQGFNQPQHF.

The V call is TRBV2, the J call TRBJ2-7; the match to TRBD2 covers 7 bases. J gave up 4 bases and V 5 bases, and 5 bases lay outside the gene matches. This CDR3 is built from 13 residues. Germline CDR1 reads SNHLY; CDR2 reads FYNNEI. This chain's CDR3 is CASSPSGAYEQYF. In DNA, the CDR3 is TGTGCCAGCAGTCCCAGCGGGGCATACGAGCAGTACTTC.

This chain links TRBV27 with TRBJ2-3; the D gene is possibly TRBD2 (5 bases). Germline V gene sequence: CDR1 MNHEY, CDR2 SMNVEV (reference sequence). The V end lost 5 bases, the J end lost 7 bases, and 16 bases lay between the germline ends. CDR3 length: 14 amino acids. CDR3 bases: TGTGCCAGCAGTGTCACACCCTCCGGGAATACGCAGTATTTT. Encoded protein: CASSVTPSGNTQYF.

The DNA of the CDR3 is TGTGCCAGCAGCTTGGGAATAAAAGGAACAGGCCTTTCGGAGACCCAGTACTTC. Protein: CASSLGIKGTGLSETQYF. V and J are TRBV5-8 and TRBJ2-5, with D perhaps TRBD1 (5 bases). From germline, CDR1 is SGHTS and CDR2 YDEGEE. V was clipped by 0 bases and J by 5 bases, with 23 bases between them. There are 18 residues in the CDR3.

The gene calls are TRBV2 and TRBJ1-6; 8 bases line up with TRBD1. Per the germline V gene, CDR1 is SNHLY and CDR2 is FYNNEI. This CDR3 region has 16 residues. J was trimmed by 5 bases and V by 6 bases; bases with no gene match: 9. The CDR3 region is CASRDRGRGHNSPLHF. The CDR3 nucleotides read TGTGCCAGCAGAGACAGGGGAAGGGGTCATAATTCACCCCTCCACTTT.

The table lists this clone with a few counts. The V gene is TRBV7-2, the J gene TRBJ1-6, with D possibly TRBD1 on 5 matching bases. Germline loops: CDR1 SGHTA, CDR2 FQGNSA. The CDR3 extends over 12 amino acids. The V end was cut by 5 bases, the J end by 16 bases, with 15 bases between. The CDR3 DNA is TGTGCCAGCAGCCGAGACAGTAAGTCTCTCCACTTT. This codes for CASSRDSKSLHF.